The 27 T cell receptor beta chains below come from one sample, sequenced in a study of siplizumab effects on memory and regulatory T cells. The table came from immunoSEQ multiplex PCR; TCRdb's copy has only in-frame clones and leaves some out. The sample includes 85,000 to 130,000 clones, 94% seen only once; the top ten take roughly 0.61%. The sample consisted of Tregs sorted from blood. Every receptor here comes from a human donor in good health.

The gene calls are TRBV5-5 and TRBJ1-2; D not certain. Trimming shortened V by 6 bases and J by 3 bases, and 12 bases separated the two germline ends. Per the germline V gene, CDR1 is SGHKS and CDR2 is YYEKEE (reference sequence). The CDR3 length is 13 residues. DNA for the CDR3: TGTGCCAGCACCCGGCAGGCTGACTATGGCTACACCTTC. Translation gives CASTRQADYGYTF.

This chain uses TRBV27 with TRBJ2-7; D uncertain. V was pared by 2 bases and J by 7 bases, with 9 bases between. The CDR3 is 12 residues long. Germline V CDR1 and CDR2: MNHEY, SMNVEV (reference sequence). The CDR3 coding sequence is TGTGCCAGCAGTTTACCTCCCGGGGAGCAGTACTTC. Its protein product is CASSLPPGEQYF.

This clone was picked up one time. The chain links TRBV5-1 to TRBJ2-1; TRBD2 matches at 13 bases. Germline V CDR1 and CDR2: SGHRS, YFSETQ. J lost 4 bases, V lost 0 bases, and 4 bases had no gene match. There are 17 residues in the CDR3. CDR3 amino acids: CASSLVVLAGGYNEQFF. The CDR3, as DNA: TGCGCCAGCAGCTTGGTAGTACTAGCGGGAGGGTACAATGAGCAGTTCTTC.

The chain joins TRBV7-9 to TRBJ2-2; no definite D call. Trimming took off 1 base at V and 8 bases at J, with 8 bases between the two ends. The CDR3 consists of 13 residues. Germline CDR1 reads SEHNR; CDR2 reads FQNEAQ (reference sequence). The CDR3 spells CASSLDYRGELFF. CDR3 DNA sequence: TGTGCCAGCAGCTTAGATTACAGAGGGGAGCTGTTTTTT.

The chain employs TRBV19 and TRBJ1-5; D perhaps matches TRBD1 (6 bases). V shed 7 bases and J shed 3 bases, with 13 bases lying between them. The CDR3 totals 14 residues. Germline-derived CDR1 and CDR2 are LNHDA and SQIVND (reference sequence). The CDR3, as DNA: TGTGCCAGTAACCGAGGGGGGATCAATCAGCCCCAGCATTTT. Translation: CASNRGGINQPQHF.

The chain recombines TRBV2 with TRBJ1-1; D perhaps matches TRBD1 (5 bases). V gave up 6 bases and J gave up 0 bases, with 11 bases separating them. This CDR3 comprises 14 residues. From germline, CDR1 is SNHLY and CDR2 FYNNEI. CDR3 protein: CASRPRVLNTEAFF. In nucleotides, the CDR3 is TGTGCCAGCAGACCCAGGGTGTTGAACACTGAAGCTTTCTTT.

This chain links TRBV28 with TRBJ1-5; no firm D call. V was shortened by 3 bases and J by 0 bases, with 6 bases between the two germline ends. Germline lookup yields CDR1 MDHEN and CDR2 SYDVKM. The CDR3 is made up of 14 amino acids. The CDR3 reads CASSFEVSNQPQHF. DNA of the CDR3: TGTGCCAGCAGTTTTGAGGTTAGCAATCAGCCCCAGCATTTT.

The chain links TRBV11-2 to TRBJ2-7; the D gene is possibly TRBD1 (6 bases). CDR1 is SGHAT and CDR2 is FQNNGV in the germline V gene. This CDR3 contains 17 residues. V lost 0 bases and J 0 bases, leaving 15 bases between the germline ends. The DNA for the CDR3 is TGTGCCAGCAGCTTAGATCGGGTCGGGACACGCTCCTACGAGCAGTACTTC. This sequence encodes CASSLDRVGTRSYEQYF.

The chain has TRBV28 and TRBJ2-1, with D tentatively TRBD2 (6 bases). Trimming stripped 8 bases from V and 3 bases from J, with 14 bases between. Germline loops: CDR1 MDHEN, CDR2 SYDVKM. The CDR3 runs to 14 residues. The CDR3 spells CASVGSAGYNEQFF. CDR3 DNA: TGTGCCAGCGTCGGGAGTGCCGGCTACAATGAGCAGTTCTTC.

The CDR3 DNA is TGTGCCTGGAGTTACGGCGGGGGGACCGGGGAGCTGTTTTTT. It is translated as CAWSYGGGTGELFF. The chain has TRBV30 and TRBJ2-2; 8 nucleotides agree with TRBD2. This CDR3 spans 14 amino acids. In germline, CDR1 is GTSNPN, CDR2 SVGIG (reference sequence). Trimming cost V 2 bases and J 5 bases; bases outside gene matches: 4.

This rearrangement joins TRBV10-2 to TRBJ2-1; 9 bases line up with TRBD2. This CDR3 is built from 13 residues. Looked up from germline, CDR1 is WSHSY and CDR2 is SAAADI. V lost 10 bases and J lost 7; bases outside the gene matches: 8. The CDR3 loop is CATNSGSGNEQFF. For the CDR3, the DNA is TGCGCCACAAATAGCGGGAGTGGTAATGAGCAGTTCTTC.

V usage is TRBV25-1 and J usage is TRBJ2-7, with 11 bases fitting TRBD2. Trimming cost V 3 bases and J 6 bases; bases outside gene matches: 10. Germline loops: CDR1 MGHDK, CDR2 SYGVNS. The CDR3 spans 16 residues. CDR3 nucleotide sequence: TGTGCCAGCAGTGAGCATCCTAGCGGGAGGTGTCGCGAGCAGTACTTC. Encoded protein: CASSEHPSGRCREQYF.

The chain combines TRBV19 with TRBJ1-5; D gene unclear. Germline lookup yields CDR1 LNHDA and CDR2 SQIVND (reference sequence). This CDR3 has 16 amino acids. Deletions cut 1 base from V and 5 bases from J, with 15 bases between. The CDR3 spells CASSIAPWSSHQPQHF. In DNA, the CDR3 is TGTGCCAGTAGTATAGCCCCTTGGTCGTCCCATCAGCCCCAGCATTTT.

V usage is TRBV4-1 and J usage is TRBJ2-5; perhaps TRBD1 as D (5 bases). This CDR3 comprises 14 residues. V gave up 0 bases and J gave up 4 bases, with 9 bases separating them. The germline V gene has CDR1 MGHRA and CDR2 YSYEKL. The CDR3 protein is CASSQDRDRETQYF. CDR3 coding DNA: TGCGCCAGCAGCCAAGATCGTGACAGAGAGACCCAGTACTTC.

This clone came up a few times. CDR3 loop: CASSAGTTLEQYF. In DNA form, the CDR3 reads TGTGCCAGTAGTGCCGGGACGACGCTAGAGCAGTACTTC. The gene calls are TRBV19 and TRBJ2-7; TRBD1 or TRBD2 may be the D gene (5 bases each). Germline CDR1 is LNHDA and CDR2 is SQIVND (reference sequence). The V end lost 5 bases, the J end lost 7 bases, and 15 bases lay between the germline ends. The CDR3 length is 13 residues.

The chain links TRBV5-6 to TRBJ2-7, with 8 bases fitting TRBD2. Losses at the gene ends were 0 bases for V and 7 bases for J; bases not matched to a gene: 12. The germline CDR1 and CDR2 sequences are SGHDT and YYEEEE. CDR3 length equals 16 residues. CDR3: CASSLGATGRAREQYF. The DNA of the CDR3 is TGTGCCAGCAGCTTGGGGGCGACCGGGAGGGCCCGGGAGCAGTACTTC. The whole variable domain, filled in from reference TRBV5-6 and TRBJ2-7, reads DAGVTQSPTHLIKTRGQQVTLRCSPKSGHDTVSWYQQALGQGPQFIFQYYEEEERQRGNFPDRFSGHQFPNYSSELNVNALLLGDSALYLCASSLGATGRAREQYFGPGTRLTVT.

The gene calls are TRBV15 and TRBJ2-7; 14 bases agree with TRBD2. V trimming: 0 bases; J trimming: 6 bases; junction bases outside the gene matches: 7. Germline V gene lookup returns CDR1 LNHNV and CDR2 YYDKDF (reference sequence). The CDR3 covers 17 residues. The CDR3 protein is CATSRDKAGLAGVEQYF. Here the CDR3 DNA reads TGTGCCACCAGCAGAGATAAGGCGGGACTAGCGGGAGTCGAGCAGTACTTC.

V and J are TRBV7-9 and TRBJ2-5; the D is unclear. The V end was cut by 2 bases, the J end by 2 bases, with 9 bases between. This CDR3 has 14 residues. From germline, CDR1 is SEHNR and CDR2 FQNEAQ (reference sequence). The CDR3 region is CASSLRIHQETQYF. DNA of the CDR3: TGTGCCAGCAGCTTAAGAATTCATCAAGAGACCCAGTACTTC. The entire variable domain, with the rest obtained from reference TRBV7-9 and TRBJ2-5, is as follows: DTGVSQNPRHKITKRGQNVTFRCDPISEHNRLYWYRQTLGQGPEFLTYFQNEAQLEKSRLLSDRFSAERPKGSFSTLEIQRTEQGDSAMYLCASSLRIHQETQYFGPGTRLLVL.

V is TRBV9 and J is TRBJ1-1; D remains ambiguous. Germline V gives CDR1 SGDLS, CDR2 YYNGEE. With 0 bases removed from V and 2 bases from J, the gap between germline ends came to 5 bases. The CDR3 loop spans 13 amino acids. This CDR3 reads CASSVGINTEAFF. The CDR3 DNA is TGTGCCAGCAGCGTAGGGATAAACACTGAAGCTTTCTTT.

The chain recombines TRBV19 with TRBJ2-7, with D perhaps matching TRBD1 (5 bases). CDR3 length equals 15 residues. V shed 3 bases and J shed 2 bases, with 14 bases lying between them. CDR1 and CDR2 (germline): LNHDA, SQIVND (reference sequence). The CDR3 nucleotides are TGTGCCAGTAGTATTAGGTCAGGGCGGACCTACGAGCAGTACTTC. Translated: CASSIRSGRTYEQYF.

This clone appeared once. The rearrangement links TRBV27 to TRBJ1-1, with 7 positions matching TRBD1. CDR1 and CDR2 (germline): MNHEY, SMNVEV (reference sequence). V lost 3 bases and J lost 8; bases outside the gene matches: 6. The CDR3 covers 13 residues. CDR3 residues: CASSFGTAAEAFF. The CDR3, as DNA: TGTGCCAGCAGTTTCGGGACAGCCGCAGAAGCTTTCTTT.

The chain couples TRBV4-2 to TRBJ2-5; 9 bases line up with TRBD2. J lost 6 bases, V lost 0 bases, and 8 bases had no gene match. Germline assignment: CDR1 LGHNA and CDR2 YNFKEQ. The CDR3 spans 16 residues. CDR3 in amino acids: CASSQERAGGPKTQYF. CDR3 in DNA: TGTGCCAGCAGCCAAGAACGGGCGGGAGGGCCGAAGACCCAGTACTTC.

This rearrangement joins TRBV7-3 to TRBJ2-2, with a tentative D call TRBD1 (6 bases). The CDR3 has 14 residues. The ends were cut back, 4 bases at V and 4 bases at J, with 10 bases in the middle. The germline V gene has CDR1 SGHTA and CDR2 FQGTGA. The CDR3 DNA is TGTGCCAGCAGCTCTAACAGGGCCACCGGGGAGCTGTTTTTT. The encoded protein is CASSSNRATGELFF.

The chain recombines TRBV9 with TRBJ2-5; tentative D call: TRBD1 (6 bases). The CDR3 runs to 13 residues. From germline, CDR1 is SGDLS and CDR2 YYNGEE. V was shortened by 1 base and J by 5 bases, with 9 bases between the two germline ends. The chain's CDR3 is CASSVTGKETQYF. Here the CDR3 DNA reads TGTGCCAGCAGCGTAACAGGGAAGGAGACCCAGTACTTC.

This chain joins TRBV6-1 and TRBJ2-7; 7 bases are shared with TRBD2. Germline values: CDR1 MNHNS, CDR2 SASEGT. The junction had 11 bases not matched to a gene; V was cut back by 8 bases and J by 7 bases. The CDR3 runs to 13 residues. The CDR3 sequence is CASGSGLGGEQYF. CDR3 DNA sequence: TGTGCCAGCGGTTCAGGGCTCGGGGGGGAGCAGTACTTC.

The V and J genes are TRBV19 and TRBJ1-2; 7 nucleotides line up with TRBD1. The junction had 6 bases not matched to a gene; V was cut back by 8 bases and J by 3 bases. The germline gives CDR1 LNHDA, CDR2 SQIVND (reference sequence). The CDR3 totals 13 residues. The CDR3 sequence: CASHRGDHYGYTF. In DNA, the CDR3 is TGTGCCAGTCACAGGGGCGATCACTATGGCTACACCTTC.

The rearrangement joins TRBV18 to TRBJ2-7, with 11 bases that match TRBD2. V was clipped by 0 bases and J by 2 bases; unmatched bases: 3. CDR3 length equals 16 residues. Germline CDR1 and CDR2: KGHSH and LQKENI. The CDR3 nucleotides read TGTGCCAGCTCACCACCGGGACTAGCGGCCACCTACGAGCAGTACTTC. Translation: CASSPPGLAATYEQYF.